This T cell receptor beta chain comes out of a study of cytomegalovirus exposure and HLA in healthy donors. Looking at the study overall: One earlier analysis, a look at around 180 million T cells, found 117 million unique TCR beta sequences.

The length of the CDR3 is 15 residues. CDR1 is SGHRS and CDR2 is YFSETQ in the germline V gene. Trimming shortened V by 4 bases and J by 5 bases, and 16 bases separated the two germline ends. Whole-study results and caveats: It was reported in a later analysis that an Asian-associated ancestry cluster showed fewer N-insertions than the approximately 670-donor mean. In a later analysis, compared with equally common non-associated chains, HLA-associated beta chains were more expanded. Sequence variants that were highly shared formed a cluster that was likely a sequencing artifact.

A multiplex PCR was run with 60 Vbeta primers and 13 Jbeta primers. TCRdb keeps only in-frame clones here, not all; method: immunoSEQ multiplex PCR. The profile shows approximately 150,000 clones, approximately 73% of them singletons. In this sample, this clone turned up a few times. Antigen: not known. This TCR was sampled from a young man in good health and CMV-seropositive. Material for sequencing was PBMCs. This chain joins TRBV5-1 and TRBJ1-5, with D possibly being TRBD1 (5 bases). The CDR3 spells CASSPTGNRYQPQHF. CDR3 DNA sequence: TGCGCCAGCAGCCCAACAGGTAACAGGTATCAGCCCCAGCATTTT.